This T cell receptor beta chain was identified in a study of shared clonotypes between healthy human individuals. This clone was seen a few times. The donors, healthy adults who were HIV-negative, had experienced no recent acute infections or vaccinations. Caucasian adults living in Nashville, Tennessee, provided all samples. For genomic DNA, unsorted samples relied on some 100 million PBMCs. The germline gives CDR1 SEHNR, CDR2 FQNEAQ (reference sequence). The V end lost 2 bases, the J end lost 3 bases, and 5 bases lay between the germline ends. The CDR3 contains 14 residues. Deep-level running was used for the assay. Clones were sequenced by immunoSEQ multiplex PCR, and TCRdb holds only the in-frame ones, with some missing. The sample lists fewer than 550,000 clones, 75% to 80% occurring once.

This chain links TRBV7-9 with TRBJ2-6; D unclear. The sequenced material came from PBMCs. The receptor was isolated from a woman aged 40-49 years in good health. Some clones in this sample may be carry-over from other donors' samples. The DNA of the CDR3 is TGTGCCAGCAGCTTATCGGGTGGGGCCAACGTCCTGACTTTC. Translating it yields CASSLSGGANVLTF.